A single sample gave rise to the 29 T cell receptor beta chains below, sequenced in a study of T cell repertoires in cytomegalovirus infection. TCRdb re-derived calls from the reads in MiXCR, one entry per CDR3 protein. There are hundreds of thousands of distinct CDR3 sequences in the sample; 11% occur only once, and 10% lies in the top ten. Sequencing used PBMCs. The receptors stem from a human donor in good health (CMV status not recorded). Some clones in this sample may be carry-over from other donors' samples.

This clonotype has a handful of counts. This chain uses TRBV20-1 with TRBJ1-1; D is perhaps TRBD1 (5 bases). Trimming pared 4 bases from V and 0 bases from J, leaving 9 bases between. The germline CDR1 and CDR2 sequences are DFQATT and SNEGSKA (reference sequence). The CDR3 extends over 13 amino acids. The CDR3 sequence: CSATTAMNTEAFF. The CDR3 DNA reads TGCAGTGCTACGACAGCTATGAACACTGAAGCTTTCTTT.

This clonotype came up many times. V and J are TRBV7-3 and TRBJ2-3; 8 nucleotides match TRBD1. This CDR3 is built from 14 residues. Losses at the gene ends were 2 bases for V and 6 bases for J; bases not matched to a gene: 4. Germline lookup yields CDR1 SGHTA and CDR2 FQGTGA. CDR3 DNA sequence: TGTGCCAGCAGCTTACAGGGGGCCGGGGATACGCAGTATTTT. Protein sequence: CASSLQGAGDTQYF.

This clonotype was observed a few times. This chain uses TRBV19 with TRBJ1-6, with D possibly TRBD1 on 6 matching bases. The CDR3 extends over 16 amino acids. CDR1 is LNHDA and CDR2 is SQIVND in the germline V gene (reference sequence). Trimming took 8 bases from V and 12 from J, leaving 26 bases between them. The CDR3 here is CASDSRGQATIEPLHF. CDR3 DNA: TGTGCCAGTGACAGCCGGGGGCAGGCTACTATTGAACCCCTCCACTTT. Full variable domain (remainder filled in from reference TRBV19 and TRBJ1-6): DGGITQSPKYLFRKEGQNVTLSCEQNLNHDAMYWYRQDPGQGLRLIYYSQIVNDFQKGDIAEGYSVSREKKESFPLTVTSAQKNPTAFYLCASDSRGQATIEPLHFGNGTRLTVT.

This clonotype has at least ten counts. The gene calls are TRBV7-2 and TRBJ2-1; unclear D gene. The V end was cut by 2 bases, the J end by 15 bases, with 11 bases between. Germline V lookup: CDR1 SGHTA, CDR2 FQGNSA. The CDR3 has 11 amino acids. In nucleotides, the CDR3 is TGTGCCAGCAGCTTATCAGGAGTTGCGTTCTTC. Translation: CASSLSGVAFF.

This clonotype was picked up a small number of times. The rearrangement uses TRBV2 and TRBJ1-1; D is ambiguous. The CDR3 consists of 12 residues. CDR1 is SNHLY, CDR2 FYNNEI, per germline. With 8 bases removed from V and 0 bases from J, the gap between germline ends came to 7 bases. CDR3 residues: CASGFLNTEAFF. Written as DNA, the CDR3 is TGTGCCAGCGGATTCTTGAACACTGAAGCTTTCTTT. The variable domain in full, completed from reference TRBV2 and TRBJ1-1, reads EPEVTQTPSHQVTQMGQEVILRCVPISNHLYFYWYRQILGQKVEFLVSFYNNEISEKSEIFDDQFSVERPDGSNFTLKIRSTKLEDSAMYFCASGFLNTEAFFGQGTRLTVV.

Regarding this clonotype: This may come from a read error, since a much larger clone is one base off. The gene calls are TRBV12-3 or TRBV12-4 and TRBJ2-2; 8 positions agree with TRBD2. Trimming at V came to 3 bases and at J to 12 bases, leaving 12 bases not matched to a gene. This CDR3 region has 15 residues. Here the CDR3 DNA reads TGTGCCAGCAGTTTCGCCGGGACTAGGGAGGGGAAGCTGTTTTTT. This sequence encodes CASSFAGTREGKLFF.

This clonotype showed up many times. The V gene is TRBV2, the J gene TRBJ1-4; D perhaps matches TRBD1 (6 bases). This CDR3 is 14 amino acids long. With 6 bases removed from V and 8 bases from J, the gap between germline ends came to 16 bases. Germline V gene data show CDR1 as SNHLY and CDR2 as FYNNEI. The CDR3 DNA follows: TGTGCCAGCAGCGCGCGGGAAGGGGGGGAAAAACTGTTTTTT. Residues: CASSAREGGEKLFF. The complete variable domain, with remaining parts taken from reference TRBV2 and TRBJ1-4, reads EPEVTQTPSHQVTQMGQEVILRCVPISNHLYFYWYRQILGQKVEFLVSFYNNEISEKSEIFDDQFSVERPDGSNFTLKIRSTKLEDSAMYFCASSAREGGEKLFFGSGTQLSVL.

Many counts were recorded for this clonotype. The rearrangement uses TRBV13 and TRBJ2-6; D perhaps matches TRBD1 (6 bases). The CDR3 covers 17 residues. CDR1 and CDR2 from the germline V gene are PRHDT and FYEKMQ (reference sequence). V dropped 0 bases and J dropped 0 bases, with 9 bases sitting between them. CDR3 in DNA: TGTGCCAGCAGCTTAGGGCGAGGGGGCTCTGGGGCCAACGTCCTGACTTTC. It encodes CASSLGRGGSGANVLTF.

This clonotype turned up a few times. The V call is TRBV28, the J call TRBJ1-1, with D possibly matching TRBD1 (6 bases). V lost 3 bases and J lost 0, with 14 bases in between. This CDR3 comprises 16 residues. Per germline, CDR1 MDHEN and CDR2 SYDVKM. As DNA, the CDR3 is TGTGCCAGCAGTTTTTTCCAGGGGATGATGAACACTGAAGCTTTCTTT. This encodes CASSFFQGMMNTEAFF.

This clonotype was picked up many times. This sequence joins TRBV7-8 and TRBJ1-6, with 10 positions matching TRBD1. The CDR3 is made up of 15 amino acids. The V gene's germline CDR1 is SGHVS and CDR2 FQNEAQ. V shed 5 bases, J shed 10 bases, and the junction held 8 bases outside the gene matches. DNA of the CDR3: TGTGCCAGCAGCCCATCAGGGACAGGGGAATCACCCCTCCACTTT. Residues: CASSPSGTGESPLHF.

The chain carries TRBV5-1 and TRBJ2-1; 9 positions agree with TRBD2. Per germline, CDR1 SGHRS and CDR2 YFSETQ. This CDR3 is 15 amino acids long. V was clipped by 3 bases and J by 2 bases; unmatched bases: 3. CDR3 region: CASSSSGVAYNEQFF. In nucleotides, the CDR3 is TGCGCCAGCAGCTCTAGCGGGGTAGCCTACAATGAGCAGTTCTTC.

This clonotype occurred a few times. The chain combines TRBV5-1 with TRBJ1-3, with D maybe TRBD1 (5 bases). This CDR3 has 14 amino acids. Trimming removed 4 bases from V and 4 bases from J, with 12 bases in between. Germline V CDR1 and CDR2: SGHRS, YFSETQ. CDR3 nucleotides: TGCGCCAGCAGCCCCTCAGGGACCGGAAACACCATATATTTT. It translates to CASSPSGTGNTIYF.

This clonotype came up a few times. The CDR3 DNA reads TGTGCCAGCAGCCATGAGACCTACAATGAGCAGTTCTTC. As protein: CASSHETYNEQFF. V gene TRBV3-1 combines with J gene TRBJ2-1, with no clear D. Germline-derived CDR1 and CDR2 are LGHDT and YNNKEL (reference sequence). The CDR3 sequence is 13 residues long. V lost 3 bases and J lost 2, with 5 bases in between.

The chain links TRBV5-6 to TRBJ1-5; D remains ambiguous. The CDR3 covers 17 residues. V was trimmed by 2 bases and J by 0 bases, leaving 15 bases between them. Germline-derived CDR1 and CDR2 are SGHDT and YYEEEE. The CDR3 nucleotides are TGTGCCAGCAGCTTATTAGGCGACGCCAATAGCAATCAGCCCCAGCATTTT. This sequence encodes CASSLLGDANSNQPQHF. Drawing the rest from reference TRBV5-6 and TRBJ1-5, the complete variable domain is DAGVTQSPTHLIKTRGQQVTLRCSPKSGHDTVSWYQQALGQGPQFIFQYYEEEERQRGNFPDRFSGHQFPNYSSELNVNALLLGDSALYLCASSLLGDANSNQPQHFGDGTRLSIL.

This clonotype has a count of ten or more. The chain links TRBV7-8 to TRBJ2-1; maybe TRBD2 (5 bases). Germline V gene lookup returns CDR1 SGHVS and CDR2 FQNEAQ. There are 17 residues in the CDR3. V was trimmed by 0 bases and J by 12 bases, leaving 24 bases between them. This CDR3 is CASSLATGGGLRGGQFF. The CDR3 coding sequence is TGTGCCAGCAGCTTAGCCACTGGAGGAGGCTTGAGAGGTGGGCAGTTCTTC.

The rearrangement joins TRBV5-4 to TRBJ1-1; 7 positions agree with TRBD1. The germline CDR1 and CDR2 sequences are SGHNT and YYREEE (reference sequence). The CDR3 sequence is 15 residues long. J gave up 4 bases and V 1 base, and 7 bases lay outside the gene matches. CDR3 amino acids: CASSLPTGVRTEAFF. Here the CDR3 DNA reads TGTGCCAGCAGCTTGCCCACAGGGGTCCGCACTGAAGCTTTCTTT.

This clonotype has a handful of counts. This chain connects TRBV7-9 to TRBJ1-1; TRBD1 matches 8 bases. The CDR3 has 13 residues. The germline CDR1 and CDR2 sequences are SEHNR and FQNEAQ (reference sequence). V dropped 10 bases and J dropped 1; count of bases not matched to a gene: 5. CDR3 loop: CATAGTGNTEAFF. CDR3 in DNA: TGTGCCACCGCCGGGACAGGGAACACTGAAGCTTTCTTT.

This clonotype was seen more than once but under ten times. The chain joins TRBV5-5 to TRBJ2-1; TRBD2 matches 13 bases. The J segment lost 8 bases and the V segment lost 0 bases, leaving 8 bases of the junction unmatched. Germline V CDR1 and CDR2: SGHKS, YYEKEE (reference sequence). This CDR3 is built from 17 residues. CDR3 region: CASSLVRLAGGLDEQFF. The DNA for the CDR3 is TGTGCCAGCAGCTTGGTCAGACTAGCGGGAGGTCTCGATGAGCAGTTCTTC.

There are many counts of this clonotype. The V gene is TRBV7-2, the J gene TRBJ1-1; D gene uncertain. Germline V gene sequence: CDR1 SGHTA, CDR2 FQGNSA. The V end lost 7 bases, the J end lost 1 base, and 13 bases lay between the germline ends. The CDR3 extends over 14 amino acids. CDR3 sequence reads: CASTPFQENTEAFF. CDR3 bases: TGTGCCAGCACCCCCTTCCAGGAGAACACTGAAGCTTTCTTT.

The chain couples TRBV14 to TRBJ2-1, with D tentatively TRBD1 (6 bases). The CDR3 runs to 13 residues. Germline V lookup: CDR1 SGHDN, CDR2 FVKESK. Deletions cut 6 bases from V and 8 bases from J, with 14 bases between. The CDR3 nucleotides are TGTGCCAGCAGACGAACAGGGTTGGATGAGCAGTTCTTC. As protein: CASRRTGLDEQFF.

This clonotype was seen repeatedly, ten times or more. This chain links TRBV28 with TRBJ2-7; no firm D call. The CDR3 loop spans 13 amino acids. Germline V lookup: CDR1 MDHEN, CDR2 SYDVKM. Trimming cost V 2 bases and J 2 bases, with 7 bases left between them. The DNA for the CDR3 is TGTGCCAGCAGTTTAATAATGCCCTACGAGCAGTACTTC. This codes for CASSLIMPYEQYF.

There are a few counts of this clonotype. The J gene is TRBJ1-1, the V gene TRBV28; 12 nucleotides agree with TRBD1. The CDR3 totals 14 residues. CDR1 MDHEN and CDR2 SYDVKM come from the germline V gene. Trimming cost V 3 bases and J 6 bases; bases outside gene matches: 2. CDR3 sequence: CASSLGQGAAEAFF. The DNA of the CDR3 is TGTGCCAGCAGTTTGGGACAGGGGGCCGCTGAAGCTTTCTTT.

This clonotype was seen many times. The chain carries TRBV11-2 and TRBJ2-3; 8 bases fit TRBD2. The V gene end was trimmed by 5 bases and the J gene end by 9 bases; junction bases not matched to a gene: 10. Germline V gene sequence: CDR1 SGHAT, CDR2 FQNNGV. This CDR3 is built from 14 residues. CDR3 sequence: CASSTAPGRATQYF. The CDR3 nucleotides are TGTGCCAGCAGCACAGCCCCCGGGAGGGCGACGCAGTATTTT.

This chain links TRBV20-1 with TRBJ2-7; perhaps TRBD2 as D (5 bases). The V end was cut by 3 bases, the J end by 5 bases, with 8 bases between. Per the germline V gene, CDR1 is DFQATT and CDR2 is SNEGSKA (reference sequence). The CDR3 has 11 amino acids. The CDR3 nucleotides read TGCAGTGCTAGTCTAGCAAACGAGCAGTACTTC. It yields the protein CSASLANEQYF.

This clonotype showed up many times. The V gene is TRBV7-8, the J gene TRBJ1-1; 10 positions match TRBD1. The V and J ends lost 3 bases and 2 bases, in that order; junction bases with no gene match: 6. Per the germline V gene, CDR1 is SGHVS and CDR2 is FQNEAQ. The CDR3 covers 16 residues. In nucleotides, the CDR3 is TGTGCCAGCAGCTTCAGGGACAGGGGCGCTAACACTGAAGCTTTCTTT. Translation: CASSFRDRGANTEAFF.

This clonotype was recorded many times. The V gene is TRBV27, the J gene TRBJ2-7; D is unresolved. V dropped 5 bases and J dropped 6 bases, with 14 bases sitting between them. Looked up from germline, CDR1 is MNHEY and CDR2 is SMNVEV (reference sequence). CDR3 size: 13 residues. The CDR3: CASSLYQQSEQYF. For the CDR3, the DNA is TGTGCCAGCAGTCTATACCAGCAATCCGAGCAGTACTTC.

This clonotype was detected only a few times. The V gene is TRBV9, the J gene TRBJ2-2; no clear D. The CDR3 loop spans 16 amino acids. Germline V gene data show CDR1 as SGDLS and CDR2 as YYNGEE. Trimming removed 0 bases at V and 1 base at J, with 10 bases between. CDR3 in DNA: TGTGCCAGCAGCGTAGCAGGTAGAGGGAACACCGGGGAGCTGTTTTTT. Translation gives CASSVAGRGNTGELFF.

This clonotype was seen ten or more times. The CDR3 DNA sequence: TGTGCCAGCACCTTAAGGGGTGGGGGGGTCCCAGATACGCAGTATTTT. It specifies CASTLRGGGVPDTQYF. The rearrangement links TRBV12-3 or TRBV12-4 to TRBJ2-3; 7 positions agree with TRBD2. Trimming cost V 7 bases and J 4 bases; bases outside gene matches: 14. The CDR3 totals 16 residues.

This clonotype was seen at least ten times. The rearrangement joins TRBV11-2 to TRBJ1-2; D is uncertain. V lost 0 bases to trimming and J lost 1 base, with 9 bases between them. CDR1 is SGHAT, CDR2 FQNNGV, per germline. CDR3 length: 15 amino acids. Here the CDR3 reads CASSLEGSVNYGYTF. CDR3 nucleotide sequence: TGTGCCAGCAGCTTAGAGGGGTCGGTTAACTATGGCTACACCTTC.